This TCR beta chain was documented in a study of technical replicates of blood from a few donors. The germline gives CDR1 LNHDA, CDR2 SQIVND (reference sequence). CDR3 length: 15 amino acids. Germline trimming cut 6 bases from V and 0 bases from J; bases unmatched to any gene: 5. Produced via immunoSEQ multiplex PCR; TCRdb's table is partial and in-frame only. Of 50,000 or so clones listed, roughly 92% are singletons. The sequence came from a human donor in good health. Some clones in this sample may be carry-over from other donors' samples. Sequencing was done on a sample of PBMCs. The rearrangement links TRBV19 to TRBJ2-3; 8 nucleotides agree with TRBD1. The DNA for the CDR3 is TGTGCCAGTAGCGAGGACAGGGCCAGCACAGATACGCAGTATTTT. Translated: CASSEDRASTDTQYF.